This is a list of T cell receptor beta chains from one sample in a study of shared clonotypes between healthy human individuals. Libraries were prepared by immunoSEQ multiplex PCR; TCRdb keeps only in-frame clonotypes and omits some of them. The sample lists some 500,000 clones; 95% to 96% were seen once. The sequenced material came from naive CD4+ T cells sorted from blood. These receptors were obtained from a woman aged 25 to 39 in good health. The CDR3 runs from the conserved cysteine through the conserved F or W. The order of the fields is J gene, V gene, D gene, clone size, CDR3 DNA, CDR3 protein. A D gene is named only where the DNA matches it firmly. Where a row states a size, it is once, few, many or the class of an expanded clone; other rows omit it.

TRBJ1-5 TRBV19 . . TGTGCCAGTAGTCAGGTTAGCAATCAGCCCCAGCATTTT CASSQVSNQPQHF
TRBJ2-7 TRBV6-6 . . TGTGCCAGCAGTTACTCCGACGGCCCCTACGAGCAGTACTTC CASSYSDGPYEQYF
TRBJ1-5 TRBV2 TRBD1 . TGTGCCAGCAGGGTACAGGGGGCGTTGAGCAATCAGCCCCAGCATTTT CASRVQGALSNQPQHF
TRBJ2-7 TRBV19 . . TGTGCCAGTAGTATAGACGGGACATCTGCCTACGAGCAGTACTTC CASSIDGTSAYEQYF
TRBJ1-3 TRBV5-6 . . TGTGCCAGCAGCTTCCGGGGAGGTGGACGGTCGACACGAAACACCATATATTTT CASSFRGGGRSTRNTIYF
TRBJ1-2 TRBV2 . . TGTGCCAGCAGGGAGACAGTTCTATCCGGCTACACCTTC CASRETVLSGYTF
TRBJ1-2 TRBV28 . . TGTGCCAGCAGTTTAAGTGATAACTATGGCTACACCTTC CASSLSDNYGYTF
TRBJ2-2 TRBV5-1 TRBD1 . TGCGCCAGCAGCCCCGGGACAGGGGGCACCGGGGAGCTGTTTTTT CASSPGTGGTGELFF
TRBJ2-3 TRBV18 . . TGTGCCAGCTCACCGACCACTACTAGGGAAAAGAGCACAGATACGCAGTATTTT CASSPTTTREKSTDTQYF
TRBJ2-3 TRBV5-4 . . TGTGCCAGCGGAGGTCGGCGGTCGGGGAGCCCCGGCACAGATACGCAGTATTTT CASGGRRSGSPGTDTQYF
TRBJ1-5 TRBV6-1 . . TGTGCCAGCAGTGAAGATCACAGGGTCTTGCCTAGCAATCAGCCCCAGCATTTT CASSEDHRVLPSNQPQHF
TRBJ2-1 TRBV7-3 TRBD1 . TGTGCCAGCAGCCAGGGACAGGGGGCCAATGAGCAGTTCTTC CASSQGQGANEQFF
TRBJ1-5 TRBV15 . . TGTGCCACCAGCAGAGGGGGGTTTCAGCCCCAGCATTTT CATSRGGFQPQHF
TRBJ1-5 TRBV19 TRBD1 . TGTGCCAGTAGCCGGACAGGGAGCAATCAGCCCCAGCATTTT CASSRTGSNQPQHF
TRBJ2-7 TRBV7-9 . . TGTGCCAGCAGCTTCCACAGGGCCGAGCAGTACTTC CASSFHRAEQYF
TRBJ2-7 TRBV5-1 . . TGCGCCAGCAGCTTGACTACCCCCCAGCACGAGCAGTACTTC CASSLTTPQHEQYF
TRBJ2-2 TRBV5-1 . . TGCGCCAGCAGCGCTCAGGCAGGGGCGAACACCGGGGAGCTGTTTTTT CASSAQAGANTGELFF
TRBJ1-1 TRBV6-5 . . TGTGCCAGCAGTTACCGGGGCGGAGCTGCGATTACTGAAGCTTTCTTT CASSYRGGAAITEAFF
TRBJ1-5 TRBV4-1 TRBD1 . TGCGCCAGCAGCCTTATACAGGGGGCTGTTGAGCCCCAGCATTTT CASSLIQGAVEPQHF
TRBJ2-1 TRBV28 TRBD2 . TGTGCCAGCAGTTTCGGGAGGCCCCCCAATGAGCAGTTCTTC CASSFGRPPNEQFF
TRBJ2-7 TRBV25-1 TRBD1 . TGTGCCAGCAGTGGGGGACAGGGGGCGTACGAGCAGTACTTC CASSGGQGAYEQYF
TRBJ2-1 TRBV28 . . TGTGCCAGCAGTCTCGGGCTATCTACCTCTGAGCAGTTCTTC CASSLGLSTSEQFF
TRBJ2-1 TRBV2 TRBD1 once TGTGCCAGCCGGCGGGACAGGGCGACGAATGAGCAGTTCTTC CASRRDRATNEQFF
TRBJ2-1 TRBV4-2 . . TGTGCCAGCGAGAGGGGGGGAGGGCCTAATGAGCAGTTCTTC CASERGGGPNEQFF
TRBJ2-4 TRBV4-2 TRBD2 once TGTGCCAGCAGCCCCTTCGGCGGGAGGGCCGAAGGCAAAAACATTCAGTACTTC CASSPFGGRAEGKNIQYF
TRBJ2-1 TRBV30 . . TGTGCCTGGAGGATCAATGAGCAGTTCTTC CAWRINEQFF
TRBJ2-3 TRBV28 TRBD1 . TGTGCCAGCGGGCATTCGGACAGGCTGAGTAAAGATACGCAGTATTTT CASGHSDRLSKDTQYF
TRBJ2-7 TRBV4-1 . . TGCGCCAGCAAAACGACAGTAGACACCTACGAGCAGTACTTC CASKTTVDTYEQYF
TRBJ2-2 TRBV5-1 . . TGCGCCAGCAGCTTGGTCTCTTGGGGGACCGGGGAGCTGTTTTTT CASSLVSWGTGELFF
TRBJ1-5 TRBV10-3 TRBD1 . TGTGCCATCAGTGTCGAGGACAGGGGTCAGCCCCAGCATTTT CAISVEDRGQPQHF
TRBJ2-1 TRBV5-1 TRBD1 . TGCGCCAGCAGCTCGCAGGGGGAATCCTACAATGAGCAGTTCTTC CASSSQGESYNEQFF
TRBJ1-1 TRBV5-1 . once TGCGCCAGCAGCTTGGGGCCTTCCGACACTGAAGCTTTCTTT CASSLGPSDTEAFF
TRBJ1-5 TRBV21-1 . . TGTGCCAGCAGCAAAGGGGTCCGGGGTAATCAGCCCCAGCATTTT CASSKGVRGNQPQHF
TRBJ2-7 TRBV2 . . TGTGCCAGCCACATAAGCTACGTGGACGAGCAGTACTTC CASHISYVDEQYF
TRBJ2-1 TRBV5-1 TRBD2 . TGCGCCAGCAGCTTGTCTAGCGGCTCTTACAATGAGCAGTTCTTC CASSLSSGSYNEQFF
TRBJ1-1 TRBV7-3 . . TGTGCCAGCAGCTTAAGCGGGTCCACTGAAGCTTTCTTT CASSLSGSTEAFF
TRBJ1-5 TRBV19 . . TGTGCCAGTAGTATATCCAAGAACGATCAGCCCCAGCATTTT CASSISKNDQPQHF
TRBJ2-7 TRBV19 TRBD1 . TGTGCCAAAAACAGGGGTTATTATTACGAGCAGTACTTC CAKNRGYYYEQYF
TRBJ2-5 TRBV18 . . TGTGCCAGCTCACCACGAGAGGAAGAGACCCAGTACTTC CASSPREEETQYF
TRBJ2-3 TRBV5-6 . . TGTGCCAGCAGCGAGCGGAGCTTTAGCACAGATACGCAGTATTTT CASSERSFSTDTQYF
TRBJ2-1 TRBV5-4 TRBD2 . TGTGCCAGCAGCTTGGGTAGCGGGAGGATAGGCTACAATGAGCAGTTCTTC CASSLGSGRIGYNEQFF
TRBJ2-7 TRBV11-3 . once TGTGCCAGCAGCTTAGAGGGAGTGACGGCCTACGAGCAGTACTTC CASSLEGVTAYEQYF
TRBJ2-5 TRBV30 TRBD2 . TGTGCCTGGACCCGGAGCGGGAGGGCCGGGGAGACCCAGTACTTC CAWTRSGRAGETQYF